A selection of T cell receptor beta chains follows, all from one sample in a study of T cells in Graves' hyperthyroidism and ophthalmopathy. Each CDR3 protein is one row after TCRdb ran MiXCR on the multiplex PCR reads. The table records 490,000 or so distinct CDR3 sequences, about 16% of them present only once. The specimen was blood. The source is a woman between 25 and 40 years old with Graves' ophthalmopathy. Each CDR3 is given with its conserved first and last residue. A D gene is named only where the DNA matches it firmly. Rows may omit the clone size; those that give it use once, few, many or a size class.

TRBJ2-3 | . | many | TRBV12-3/TRBV12-4 | TGTGCCAGCAGCCTGGGGCCGAAAACAGATACGCAGTATTTT | CASSLGPKTDTQYF
TRBJ2-7 | TRBD1 | many | TRBV5-1 | TGCGCCAGCAGCACCGGGACAGGGAAGGACGAGCAGTACTTC | CASSTGTGKDEQYF
TRBJ2-7 | . | many | TRBV2 | TGTGCCAGCAGATCCATCAGTGGTACCTCCTACGAGCAGTACTTC | CASRSISGTSYEQYF
TRBJ2-1 | TRBD2 | many | TRBV5-1 | TGCGCCAGCAGCTTAGGACTAGCCCGGTTCTTC | CASSLGLARFF
TRBJ2-3 | TRBD2 | many | TRBV20-1 | TGCAGTGCTAGAGACCCGGCTAGCGGGAGTTATACGCAGTATTTT | CSARDPASGSYTQYF
TRBJ2-7 | . | many | TRBV6-1 | TGTGCCAGCAGTTCCACAGGACCCTCCCCCGAGCAGTACTTC | CASSSTGPSPEQYF
TRBJ2-7 | . | many | TRBV27 | TGTGCCAGCAGTTGGAAAGGTCCCTACGAGCAGTACTTC | CASSWKGPYEQYF
TRBJ1-6 | TRBD1 | . | TRBV20-1 | TGCAGTGCTAGCCCCAGGACAGGTCTAAATTCACCCCTCCACTTT | CSASPRTGLNSPLHF
TRBJ1-1 | TRBD1 | many | TRBV13 | TGTGCCAGCAGCTTGGTGCTGGGCCAGGGGGGAGGATTGCGGGGTAACACTGAAGCTTTCTTT | CASSLVLGQGGGLRGNTEAFF
TRBJ2-1 | . | many | TRBV24-1 | TGTGCCACCAGTGATGGGAGTTCCCTATACAATGAGCAGTTCTTC | CATSDGSSLYNEQFF
TRBJ2-7 | TRBD2 | many | TRBV6-2/TRBV6-3 | TGTGCCAGCAGTTACGTGCTAGCGGGAATCGACGAGCAGTACTTC | CASSYVLAGIDEQYF
TRBJ2-2 | . | few | TRBV28 | TGTGCCAGTAGTTCAGGGGCCGGGGAGCTGTTTTTT | CASSSGAGELFF
TRBJ2-7 | TRBD2 | few | TRBV7-9 | TGTGCCAGCAGCACTAGCGAGTCCTACGAGCAGTACTTC | CASSTSESYEQYF
TRBJ2-2 | . | . | TRBV2 | TGTGCCAGCATACGACTAACGGACGGGGAGCTGTTTTTT | CASIRLTDGELFF
TRBJ1-1 | . | few | TRBV19 | TGTGCCAGTAGTTCCGTTGGGAACACTGAAGCTTTCTTT | CASSSVGNTEAFF
TRBJ2-3 | . | many | TRBV11-2 | TGTGCCAGCAGCTCCCGGGACGGCACAGATACGCAGTATTTT | CASSSRDGTDTQYF
TRBJ2-3 | . | few | TRBV11-2 | TGTGCCAGCAGCTTATTCCCGGGAGTTAAAACAGATACGCAGTATTTT | CASSLFPGVKTDTQYF
TRBJ2-2 | . | . | TRBV10-3 | TGTGCCATCAAAACCGGGCCCGCGGACACCGGGGAGCTGTTTTTT | CAIKTGPADTGELFF
TRBJ1-2 | . | once | TRBV25-1 | TGTGCCAGCAGGCGGGACGGCCTTAACTATGGCTACACCTTC | CASRRDGLNYGYTF
TRBJ2-7 | . | . | TRBV19 | TGTGCCAGTAGTACCCGACAGCAGCAGTACTTC | CASSTRQQQYF
TRBJ2-1 | . | few | TRBV20-1 | TGCAGTGCTAGAGAGGTTTTCTCCTACAATGAGCAGTTCTTC | CSAREVFSYNEQFF
TRBJ1-3 | . | many | TRBV28 | TGTGCCAGCAGAGTCGGCGGGGGCTCTGGAAACACCATATATTTT | CASRVGGGSGNTIYF
TRBJ1-5 | . | many | TRBV7-2 | TGTGCCAGCAGCTTAGGGGTGGGCAGTAATCAGCCCCAGCATTTT | CASSLGVGSNQPQHF
TRBJ1-2 | . | many | TRBV4-3 | TGCGCCAGCAGCCAAGGGGAGGGCTATGGCTACACCTTC | CASSQGEGYGYTF
TRBJ2-1 | TRBD1 | . | TRBV18 | TGTGCCAGCTCACCGCGGACAGGGCCCACCAGGGAGCAGTTCTTC | CASSPRTGPTREQFF
TRBJ2-2 | TRBD2 | many | TRBV28 | TGTGCCAGCACTCCATCAACGGGGGGGATCACGAACACCGGGGAGCTGTTTTTT | CASTPSTGGITNTGELFF
TRBJ2-7 | TRBD1 | many | TRBV2 | TGTGCCAGCAGTTCCCAGGGACAGGCCTACGAGCAGTACTTC | CASSSQGQAYEQYF
TRBJ1-4 | TRBD1 | few | TRBV24-1 | TGTGCCACCACCGGGACAGGACAAGAAAAACTGTTTTTT | CATTGTGQEKLFF
TRBJ2-7 | . | many | TRBV28 | TGTGCCAGCAGTATGCAGCGGAACTACGAGCAGTACTTC | CASSMQRNYEQYF
TRBJ1-6 | . | many | TRBV11-2 | TGTGCCAGCAGCTCACGTACAGGGATCCCCCTCCACTTT | CASSSRTGIPLHF
TRBJ1-6 | . | once | TRBV19 | TGTGCCACTCAGACAGGCGGTGGTTCACCCCTCCACTTT | CATQTGGGSPLHF
TRBJ1-1 | TRBD1 | few | TRBV30 | TGTGCCTGGAGTGATTGGGACAGGGTAAACACTGAAGCTTTCTTT | CAWSDWDRVNTEAFF
TRBJ2-6 | . | many | TRBV5-1 | TGCGCCAGCAGCTTGGGTCCGTTAGGACAGCCTCATTCTGGGGCCAACGTCCTGACTTTC | CASSLGPLGQPHSGANVLTF
TRBJ1-5 | . | few | TRBV6-2/TRBV6-3 | TGTGCCAGCATGGAGGGTTTCGAGAACGGGCAGCCCCAGCATTTT | CASMEGFENGQPQHF
TRBJ2-1 | . | . | TRBV28 | TGTGCCAGCTTTTTCAATGAGCAGTTCTTC | CASFFNEQFF
TRBJ2-1 | . | few | TRBV19 | TGTGCCAGTAGTGGCGGGGAGGTACCCTACAATGAGCAGTTCTTC | CASSGGEVPYNEQFF
TRBJ2-5 | TRBD2 | many | TRBV5-6 | TGTGCCAGCACACCGGGACTAGCGGGATGGTGGCAAGAGACCCAGTACTTC | CASTPGLAGWWQETQYF
TRBJ2-7 | . | many | TRBV20-1 | TGCAGTGCTCCCAGGGGCCACGAGCAGTACTTC | CSAPRGHEQYF
TRBJ2-2 | TRBD2 | . | TRBV7-3 | TGTGCCAGCAGCTTATTTCCAGCGGGAGGAACCGGGGAGCTGTTTTTT | CASSLFPAGGTGELFF
TRBJ2-3 | . | many | TRBV9 | TGTGCCAGCAGCTCCGGACTTAGCACAGATACGCAGTATTTT | CASSSGLSTDTQYF
TRBJ2-5 | TRBD1 | . | TRBV5-4 | TGTGCCAGCAGCCAGGATTTGACCGGGACAGGGGGCGGAGAGACCCAGTACTTC | CASSQDLTGTGGGETQYF
TRBJ2-1 | TRBD2 | . | TRBV12-3/TRBV12-4 | TGTGCCAGCCAGGGACTAGCGGGAGATGAGCAGTTCTTC | CASQGLAGDEQFF
TRBJ2-2 | TRBD1 | many | TRBV5-5 | TGTGCCAGCAGCTTGGGACAGGGACGCGGCGGGGAGCTGTTTTTT | CASSLGQGRGGELFF
TRBJ2-1 | . | many | TRBV2 | TGTGCCAGCAGGAAGGCTAGCTTAGGTGAGCAGTTCTTC | CASRKASLGEQFF
TRBJ2-3 | . | many | TRBV7-3 | TGTGCCAGCAGCTTGCGAGGGTCTCGAGGCACAGATACGCAGTATTTT | CASSLRGSRGTDTQYF
TRBJ2-5 | TRBD2 | many | TRBV20-1 | TGCAGTGCTAGAGAAACTAGCGGGAGTCCAGAGACCCAGTACTTC | CSARETSGSPETQYF
TRBJ2-5 | TRBD2 | many | TRBV3-1 | TGTGCCAGCAGCCAGCTAGCGGGAGGCGGACGGGAGACCCAGTACTTC | CASSQLAGGGRETQYF
TRBJ2-7 | TRBD1 | . | TRBV13 | TGTGCCAGCAGCTCCCGGGACAGGGAGTACGAGCAGTACTTC | CASSSRDREYEQYF
TRBJ2-7 | TRBD1 | many | TRBV20-1 | TGCAGTGCCACCGACAGGGGGGGCAGCTACGAGCAGTACTTC | CSATDRGGSYEQYF
TRBJ1-2 | . | . | TRBV5-6 | TGTGCCAGCTGCTTGGAGGGGGGCAGCTATGGCTACACCTTC | CASCLEGGSYGYTF
TRBJ2-5 | TRBD2 | . | TRBV15 | TGTGCCACCAGCGATAAACCCCGGGGACTAGACCAAGAGACCCAGTACTTC | CATSDKPRGLDQETQYF
TRBJ2-5 | . | . | TRBV27 | TGTGCCAGCAGTCCCCCACCGGGCAAACAAGAGACCCAGTACTTC | CASSPPPGKQETQYF
TRBJ2-7 | TRBD1 | . | TRBV7-9 | TGTGCCAGCAGCCACCCTAGGACAGGGAGTCTGACAGGCGAGCAGTACTTC | CASSHPRTGSLTGEQYF
TRBJ2-7 | . | . | TRBV20-1 | TGCAGTGCTCCTGAGCATCAGGCGGCCAGACCCTACGAGCAGTACTTC | CSAPEHQAARPYEQYF
TRBJ2-7 | . | many | TRBV20-1 | TGCAGTGCTTGGCCAAGCTCCTACGAGCAGTACTTC | CSAWPSSYEQYF
TRBJ2-7 | TRBD2 | few | TRBV4-1 | TGCGCCAGCAGCCAAGAATGGGGGGAGGGAGGCTGGGAGCAGTACTTC | CASSQEWGEGGWEQYF
TRBJ1-2 | . | . | TRBV2 | TGTGCCAGCAGGGACGGGGGCGAAGTTGGCTACACCTTC | CASRDGGEVGYTF
TRBJ1-1 | . | . | TRBV19 | TGTGCCAGTAGTCTCTGGACGAGGAACACTGAAGCTTTCTTT | CASSLWTRNTEAFF